These 26 T cell receptor beta chains were sequenced from one sample in a study of regulatory T cells in long-lasting Graves disease. Construction of the TCR beta libraries employed iRepertoire HTBI primers in conjunction with Arm-PCR of CDR3 regions. TCRdb passed the multiplex PCR reads through MiXCR, listing each CDR3 protein once. The data hold about 310,000 distinct CDR3 sequences, with 18% observed a single time. Time point: newly diagnosed GD, antithyroid drugs for less than 3 months. Following extraction of RNA from PBMCs, that RNA was used to make the TCR library. The source material was peripheral blood mononuclear cells (PBMCs), sampled at new diagnosis, from a patient treated with antithyroid drugs. These receptors were collected from a female donor with Graves disease.

At least ten counts were recorded for this clonotype. This rearrangement joins TRBV19 to TRBJ1-5; D gene ambiguous. The V end lost 3 bases, the J end lost 0 bases, and 9 bases lay between the germline ends. The CDR3 loop spans 15 amino acids. Germline CDR1 and CDR2: LNHDA and SQIVND (reference sequence). CDR3 loop: CASSIVRYSNQPQHF. Written as DNA, the CDR3 is TGTGCCAGTAGTATCGTCAGATATAGCAATCAGCCCCAGCATTTT.

This clonotype was recorded many times. The rearrangement links TRBV2 to TRBJ2-6, with D perhaps TRBD1 (5 bases). V was shortened by 9 bases and J by 1 base, with 13 bases between the two germline ends. CDR1 is SNHLY, CDR2 FYNNEI, per germline. The CDR3 loop spans 15 amino acids. In DNA, the CDR3 is TGTGCCAGTATGCAGGGTCTTTCTGGGGCCAACGTCCTGACTTTC. Its protein product is CASMQGLSGANVLTF.

Regarding this clonotype: It may be a read error: a sequence one base away is much more abundant. The rearrangement links TRBV12-5 to TRBJ1-1, with D unresolved. Germline V gives CDR1 LGHNT, CDR2 FRNRAP. The length of the CDR3 is 13 residues. CDR3 sequence (DNA): TGTGCTAGTGGTTTGGGAGTGAACGCTGAAGCTTTCTTT. Amino acids: CASGLGVNAEAFF.

Many counts were recorded for this clonotype. V gene TRBV7-8 combines with J gene TRBJ2-3; D unresolved. V gave up 7 bases and J gave up 6 bases, with 8 bases separating them. In germline, CDR1 is SGHVS, CDR2 FQNEAQ. This CDR3 spans 11 amino acids. CDR3 coding DNA: TGTGCCAGCAAGGACGATGATACGCAGTATTTT. Translated: CASKDDDTQYF.

This clonotype was observed many times. In DNA, the CDR3 is TGTGCCAGCAGTTACCCACCCGGATTGGGGAGGACTAGCAATCAGCCCCAGCATTTT. The encoded protein is CASSYPPGLGRTSNQPQHF. The chain carries TRBV6-2 or TRBV6-3 and TRBJ1-5; D uncertain. Trimming left V 2 bases short and J 0 bases short, with 20 bases between. The CDR3 totals 19 residues. Germline CDR1 MNHEY, CDR2 SVGEGT.

This clonotype has at least ten counts. The V gene is TRBV12-3 or TRBV12-4, the J gene TRBJ2-1; 8 nucleotides agree with TRBD2. V dropped 7 bases and J dropped 9; count of bases not matched to a gene: 8. The CDR3 runs 13 residues. The CDR3 spells CASIGAGVGEQFF. CDR3 DNA: TGTGCCAGCATTGGAGCGGGAGTGGGTGAGCAGTTCTTC.

This clonotype was seen ten or more times. This chain uses TRBV2 with TRBJ2-3, with 7 bases aligning to TRBD1. With V trimmed by 6 bases and J by 0 bases, 9 bases remained unmatched. The CDR3 loop spans 16 amino acids. CDR1 and CDR2 from the germline V gene are SNHLY and FYNNEI. CDR3 in DNA: TGTGCCAGCAGAGCGACAGGGACGGCCAGCACAGATACGCAGTATTTT. Encoded protein: CASRATGTASTDTQYF. Full variable domain (rest looked up from reference TRBV2 and TRBJ2-3): EPEVTQTPSHQVTQMGQEVILRCVPISNHLYFYWYRQILGQKVEFLVSFYNNEISEKSEIFDDQFSVERPDGSNFTLKIRSTKLEDSAMYFCASRATGTASTDTQYFGPGTRLTVL.

Comments on this clonotype: A single base separates this from a much larger clone, so it may be a read error. The rearrangement uses TRBV3-1 and TRBJ2-5, with D perhaps matching TRBD2 (5 bases). The CDR3 sequence is 17 residues long. Germline V CDR1 and CDR2: LGHDT, YNNKEL (reference sequence). The CDR3 DNA reads as TGTGCCAGCAGCCAAGCCCTTTCACAGCACTTTTACAATGAGCGGTTCTTC. Encoded protein: CASSQALSQHFYNERFF.

This clonotype was picked up many times. The chain employs TRBV7-9 and TRBJ2-5; TRBD1 agrees at 12 bases. The CDR3 is made up of 17 amino acids. Germline CDR1 SEHNR, CDR2 FQNEAQ (reference sequence). Trimming at V came to 5 bases and at J to 3 bases, leaving 10 bases not matched to a gene. As DNA, the CDR3 is TGTGCCAGCAGCGTCTCTTCCGGGACAGGGGGCAAAGAGACCCAGTACTTC. Translated: CASSVSSGTGGKETQYF. Drawing the rest from reference TRBV7-9 and TRBJ2-5, the complete variable domain is DTGVSQNPRHKITKRGQNVTFRCDPISEHNRLYWYRQTLGQGPEFLTYFQNEAQLEKSRLLSDRFSAERPKGSFSTLEIQRTEQGDSAMYLCASSVSSGTGGKETQYFGPGTRLLVL.

This clonotype appeared many times. The chain uses TRBV6-5 and TRBJ2-5, with D possibly matching TRBD2 (5 bases). Germline V gene sequence: CDR1 MNHEY, CDR2 SVGAGI. The germline V and J ends were trimmed by 1 base and 3 bases, with 6 bases remaining between them. The CDR3 runs to 13 residues. The CDR3 sequence is CASSYFGEETQYF. DNA of the CDR3: TGTGCCAGCAGTTACTTCGGGGAAGAGACCCAGTACTTC.

The chain employs TRBV19 and TRBJ2-7; 11 positions match TRBD2. CDR1 LNHDA and CDR2 SQIVND come from the germline V gene (reference sequence). The trim removed 2 bases at V and 4 bases at J, leaving 19 bases unmatched. This CDR3 region has 20 residues. As DNA, the CDR3 is TGTGCCAGTAGTATAACCCCCGTGGTATCTACTAGCGGGAGACTGTACGAGCAGTACTTC. Translating gives CASSITPVVSTSGRLYEQYF. Together with reference TRBV19 and TRBJ2-7, the CDR3 gives the full variable domain: DGGITQSPKYLFRKEGQNVTLSCEQNLNHDAMYWYRQDPGQGLRLIYYSQIVNDFQKGDIAEGYSVSREKKESFPLTVTSAQKNPTAFYLCASSITPVVSTSGRLYEQYFGPGTRLTVT.

This sequence joins TRBV5-1 and TRBJ2-1; D perhaps matches TRBD2 (5 bases). This CDR3 is built from 14 residues. Germline V lookup: CDR1 SGHRS, CDR2 YFSETQ. Deletions cut 6 bases from V and 6 bases from J, with 16 bases between. The CDR3 loop is CASTALEGFNEQFF. CDR3 DNA: TGCGCCAGCACGGCACTAGAGGGATTCAATGAGCAGTTCTTC.

This clonotype was recorded at least ten times. This rearrangement joins TRBV28 to TRBJ2-3; D not certain. CDR1 is MDHEN, CDR2 SYDVKM, per germline. CDR3 length equals 16 residues. Trimming cost V 5 bases and J 1 base, with 16 bases left between them. The DNA for the CDR3 is TGTGCCAGCAGTCTCACCTTGACCGCGCGCACAGATACGCAGTATTTT. This encodes CASSLTLTARTDTQYF.

This clonotype was detected ten times or more. V is TRBV6-2 or TRBV6-3 and J is TRBJ2-3, with TRBD2 matching over 10 bases. With 5 bases clipped from V and 0 bases from J, the junction kept 5 bases outside the gene matches. Germline lookup yields CDR1 MNHEY and CDR2 SVGEGT. The CDR3 runs 16 residues. CDR3 protein: CASSRGAGGSTDTQYF. In nucleotides, the CDR3 is TGTGCCAGCAGTCGCGGAGCGGGAGGGAGCACAGATACGCAGTATTTT.

Comments on this clonotype: A read error is the likely source, as a far larger clone sits one nucleotide away. J is TRBJ2-7 and V is TRBV7-2; 7 bases line up with TRBD1. Germline CDR1 is SGHTA and CDR2 is FQGNSA. This CDR3 region has 18 residues. This chain's CDR3 is CASSSRDRTPSSPYEHYF. As DNA, the CDR3 is TGTGCCAGCAGTTCTCGGGACAGAACTCCAAGCTCCCCCTACGAGCATTACTTC.

This CDR3 reads CASNLRWTGSSPLHF. The CDR3 nucleotides are TGTGCCAGCAACCTCAGATGGACAGGGAGTTCACCCCTCCACTTT. The chain has TRBV6-1 and TRBJ1-6, with 8 bases that match TRBD1. This CDR3 is built from 15 residues. The junction had 11 bases not matched to a gene; V was cut back by 7 bases and J by 9 bases. Germline CDR1 is MNHNS and CDR2 is SASEGT.

Many counts were recorded for this clonotype. The V call is TRBV28, the J call TRBJ1-1, with 8 bases fitting TRBD1. Germline V gene sequence: CDR1 MDHEN, CDR2 SYDVKM. CDR3 length equals 14 residues. J was trimmed by 1 base and V by 6 bases; bases with no gene match: 4. The CDR3 region is CASSPTGENTEAFF. DNA for the CDR3: TGTGCCAGCAGCCCGACAGGGGAGAACACTGAAGCTTTCTTT.

In the case of this clonotype: As the CDR3 is not closed by the conserved phenylalanine or tryptophan, this likely results from a read error. The chain is built from TRBV28 and TRBJ1-2, with a possible D match to TRBD1 (5 bases). Trimming pared 7 bases from V and 8 bases from J, leaving 20 bases between. CDR1 is MDHEN, CDR2 SYDVKM, per germline. The length of the CDR3 is 14 residues. CDR3 DNA sequence: TGTGCCAGCACTCTCTCCCCAGGGTTTTTGGGCTACACCCTC. Protein sequence: CASTLSPGFLGYTL.

The table lists this clonotype with a few counts. This chain joins TRBV30 and TRBJ2-7; a weak D match, TRBD2 (5 bases). Trimming took 0 bases from V and 4 from J, leaving 10 bases between them. Germline V CDR1 and CDR2: GTSNPN, SVGIG (reference sequence). The CDR3 loop spans 13 amino acids. The CDR3 here is CAWSVLTGYEQYF. CDR3 coding DNA: TGTGCCTGGAGTGTACTGACGGGATACGAGCAGTACTTC.

Concerning this clonotype itself: This sequence may be a read error, since a much larger clone differs from it by one base. The chain couples TRBV19 to TRBJ2-1; 10 bases match TRBD2. The CDR3 covers 19 residues. V shed 8 bases, J shed 2 bases, and the junction held 18 bases outside the gene matches. Germline-derived CDR1 and CDR2 are LNHDA and SQIVND (reference sequence). The CDR3 nucleotides are TGTGCCAGTCGATCCCGCAGAGAAACTAGCGGGACGACCTACAATGAGCAGTTCTTC. It specifies CASRSRRETSGTTYNEQFF. Full variable domain (remainder filled in from reference TRBV19 and TRBJ2-1): DGGITQSPKYLFRKEGQNVTLSCEQNLNHDAMYWYRQDPGQGLRLIYYSQIVNDFQKGDIAEGYSVSREKKESFPLTVTSAQKNPTAFYLCASRSRRETSGTTYNEQFFGPGTRLTVL.

This clonotype has only a few counts. The CDR3 loop is CASSLASGDYEQYF. The CDR3 nucleotides read TGCGCCAGCAGCTTGGCTAGCGGGGACTACGAGCAGTACTTC. The chain recombines TRBV5-1 with TRBJ2-7, with TRBD2 identical over 9 bases. Germline trimming cut 0 bases from V and 3 bases from J; bases unmatched to any gene: 1. Germline V gene lookup returns CDR1 SGHRS and CDR2 YFSETQ. CDR3 length: 14 residues.

This clonotype was seen many times. This sequence joins TRBV29-1 and TRBJ1-1; no definite D call. This CDR3 is 11 amino acids long. Germline CDR1 SQVTM, CDR2 ANQGSEA. CDR3 in DNA: TGCACCTTCCCTGGGGAGCTGGAAGCTTTCTTT. Protein sequence: CTFPGELEAFF.

This clonotype was detected ten times or more. V and J are TRBV12-3 or TRBV12-4 and TRBJ2-5, with TRBD1 matching 9 bases. V was clipped by 5 bases and J by 1 base; unmatched bases: 5. This CDR3 spans 15 amino acids. CDR3 sequence reads: CASSQRTGVQETQYF. CDR3 nucleotide sequence: TGTGCCAGCAGTCAGCGGACAGGGGTCCAAGAGACCCAGTACTTC.

The sample holds a few counts of this clonotype. The chain has TRBV24-1 and TRBJ2-1; D is uncertain. CDR3 length: 15 amino acids. The V gene's germline CDR1 is KGHDR and CDR2 SFDVKD. Trimming left V 1 base short and J 0 bases short, with 6 bases between. DNA of the CDR3: TGTGCCACCAGTGATTTCGCGTTCTCCTACAATGAGCAGTTCTTC. This encodes CATSDFAFSYNEQFF.

This clonotype was picked up many times. The chain carries TRBV6-1 and TRBJ1-2; D unclear. The CDR3 totals 13 residues. Trimming shortened V by 3 bases and J by 7 bases, and 12 bases separated the two germline ends. Looked up from germline, CDR1 is MNHNS and CDR2 is SASEGT. CDR3 DNA: TGTGCCAGCAGTGAGATCTTAGGGAGTGGCTACACCTTC. Residues: CASSEILGSGYTF.

As to this clonotype: A much more abundant neighbour one base away suggests this may be a read error. This CDR3 is missing its conserved last phenylalanine or tryptophan, likely due to a read error. The V and J genes are TRBV7-9 and TRBJ2-3; possibly TRBD1 for D (5 bases). The CDR3 runs to 15 residues. CDR1 and CDR2 (germline): SEHNR, FQNEAQ (reference sequence). V was cut by 7 bases and J by 3 bases, with 17 bases left in between. The CDR3 sequence is CASKKGAASTDTQYC. CDR3 bases: TGTGCCAGCAAAAAAGGGGCGGCTTCGACAGATACGCAGTATTGT.